This is a list of T cell receptor beta chains from one sample in a study of T cell responses to AZD1222 COVID-19 vaccine. The method was immunoSEQ multiplex PCR; TCRdb's version includes in-frame clones alone and lacks a portion of them. The data show around 150,000 clones, about 92% seen once. The sample was peripheral blood, taken 28 days after the second AZD1222 dose. The source of these receptors is an adult who received the AZD1222 COVID-19 vaccine. CDR3s include the opening cysteine and the closing phenylalanine or tryptophan. Fields, in order: clone size, CDR3 length, V gene, J gene, D gene, CDR3 DNA, CDR3 protein. D genes are given only for firm matches. Clone size, where shown, is once, few, many, or a class for clones that have expanded.

clone size: NA
CDR3 length: 14
V gene: TRBV30
J gene: TRBJ1-2
D gene: NA
CDR3 DNA: TGTGCCTGGGGCGGAGCAGCTACTTTCTATGGCTACACCTTC
CDR3 protein: CAWGGAATFYGYTF

clone size: NA
CDR3 length: 16
V gene: TRBV9
J gene: TRBJ2-1
D gene: NA
CDR3 DNA: TGTGCCAGCAGCCCACTAGCCGGGGGCAGCTACAATGAGCAGTTCTTC
CDR3 protein: CASSPLAGGSYNEQFF

clone size: NA
CDR3 length: 14
V gene: TRBV28
J gene: TRBJ2-3
D gene: NA
CDR3 DNA: TGTGCCAGCAGTTTTATGAGGGGAACAGATACGCAGTATTTT
CDR3 protein: CASSFMRGTDTQYF

clone size: NA
CDR3 length: 14
V gene: TRBV10-2
J gene: TRBJ2-5
D gene: TRBD2
CDR3 DNA: TGCGCCAGCAGTGAGGGCAGCGGGGGGGAGACCCAGTACTTC
CDR3 protein: CASSEGSGGETQYF

clone size: NA
CDR3 length: 15
V gene: TRBV2
J gene: TRBJ1-4
D gene: TRBD1
CDR3 DNA: TGTGCCAGCAGTGAAGGCGGGACAGGGGGCGAAAAACTGTTTTTT
CDR3 protein: CASSEGGTGGEKLFF

clone size: NA
CDR3 length: 15
V gene: TRBV28
J gene: TRBJ1-3
D gene: NA
CDR3 DNA: TGTGCCAGCACGGCACCAGGGTTCTCTGGAAACACCATATATTTT
CDR3 protein: CASTAPGFSGNTIYF

clone size: NA
CDR3 length: 16
V gene: TRBV9
J gene: TRBJ2-3
D gene: TRBD2
CDR3 DNA: TGTGCTAGCAGCGTAAAAGGACTAGCAGGAGGAGATACGCAGTATTTT
CDR3 protein: CASSVKGLAGGDTQYF

clone size: NA
CDR3 length: 13
V gene: TRBV27
J gene: TRBJ2-5
D gene: NA
CDR3 DNA: TGTGCCAGCAGTTTGGTAACACAAGAGACCCAGTACTTC
CDR3 protein: CASSLVTQETQYF

clone size: NA
CDR3 length: 14
V gene: TRBV5-1
J gene: TRBJ1-3
D gene: NA
CDR3 DNA: TGCGCCAGCAGCTTGAGGGGAGTCGGAAACACCATATATTTT
CDR3 protein: CASSLRGVGNTIYF

clone size: NA
CDR3 length: 16
V gene: TRBV11-3
J gene: TRBJ1-2
D gene: TRBD1
CDR3 DNA: TGTGCCAGCAGCCTGCTTAACAGGGGGCGACGGTATGGCTACACCTTC
CDR3 protein: CASSLLNRGRRYGYTF

clone size: once
CDR3 length: 16
V gene: TRBV18
J gene: TRBJ2-3
D gene: NA
CDR3 DNA: TGTGCCAGCTCACCTTTTGACGGGAGTCGCTCAGATACGCAGTATTTT
CDR3 protein: CASSPFDGSRSDTQYF

clone size: once
CDR3 length: 14
V gene: TRBV5-8
J gene: TRBJ2-7
D gene: NA
CDR3 DNA: TGTGCCAGCAGCTACCTGCCTGGGGATTACGAGCAGTACTTC
CDR3 protein: CASSYLPGDYEQYF

clone size: NA
CDR3 length: 14
V gene: TRBV6-5
J gene: TRBJ1-2
D gene: NA
CDR3 DNA: TGTGCCAGCAGTTATGTCCCCGGGACGTATGGCTACACCTTC
CDR3 protein: CASSYVPGTYGYTF

clone size: few
CDR3 length: 14
V gene: TRBV6-5
J gene: TRBJ2-7
D gene: TRBD2
CDR3 DNA: TGTGCCAGCACTAAACTAGCGGGAACCTACGAGCAGTACTTC
CDR3 protein: CASTKLAGTYEQYF

clone size: NA
CDR3 length: 14
V gene: TRBV10-2
J gene: TRBJ1-1
D gene: TRBD1
CDR3 DNA: TGCGCCAGCAATGCCATGGACAGGGGCACTGAAGCTTTCTTT
CDR3 protein: CASNAMDRGTEAFF

clone size: NA
CDR3 length: 13
V gene: TRBV6-5
J gene: TRBJ1-5
D gene: TRBD1
CDR3 DNA: TGTGCCAGCGGGGGGACAGGGGACCAGCCCCAGCATTTT
CDR3 protein: CASGGTGDQPQHF

clone size: once
CDR3 length: 13
V gene: TRBV7-3
J gene: TRBJ2-3
D gene: TRBD1
CDR3 DNA: TGTGCCAGCAGCTCCATTATAGGGGGCCGAAGGCATTTT
CDR3 protein: CASSSIIGGRRHF